This T cell receptor (beta chain) is from a study of response to subunit inactivated influenza vaccine. One entry per CDR3 protein results from TCRdb running MiXCR on the RT-PCR reads. There are hundreds of thousands of distinct CDR3 sequences in the sample; approximately 10% occur only once, and about 10% lies in the top ten. This clonotype was recorded many times. The CDR3 extends over 15 amino acids. V was trimmed by 1 base and J by 0 bases, leaving 7 bases between them. The germline CDR1 and CDR2 sequences are LGHNA and YNFKEQ. A further study also used this sample, focusing on T cells expressing NK-cell markers. From that paper: What made the TCR beta cDNA was 5'RACE template switching with UMIs. Underlying the TCR beta repertoires were sorted CD3+CD56+NKG2C+, CD3+CD56+NKG2C- and CD3+CD56-NKG2C+ T cells. Of eight sequenced donors, seven were HCMV-seropositive and one HCMV-seronegative.

The sequences come from PBMCs from blood, collected on the day of vaccination. This sequence joins TRBV4-2 and TRBJ2-1, with D uncertain. The receptor comes from a man aged 45-65 years who received an inactivated influenza vaccine. CDR3 bases: TGTGCCAGCAGCCAAGCTACCCACTCCTACAATGAGCAGTTCTTC. Translating it yields CASSQATHSYNEQFF.